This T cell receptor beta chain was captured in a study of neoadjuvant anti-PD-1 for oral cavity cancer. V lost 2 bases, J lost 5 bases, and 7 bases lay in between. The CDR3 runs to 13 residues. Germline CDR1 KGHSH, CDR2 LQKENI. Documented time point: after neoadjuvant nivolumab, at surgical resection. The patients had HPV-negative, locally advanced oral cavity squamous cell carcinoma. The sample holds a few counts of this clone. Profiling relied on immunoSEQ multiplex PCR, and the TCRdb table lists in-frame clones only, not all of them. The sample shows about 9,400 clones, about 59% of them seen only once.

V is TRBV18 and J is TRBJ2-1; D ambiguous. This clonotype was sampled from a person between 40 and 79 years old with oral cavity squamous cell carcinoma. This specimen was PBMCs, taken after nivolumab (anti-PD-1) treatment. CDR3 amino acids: CASSPDLDNEQFF. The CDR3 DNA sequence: TGTGCCAGCTCACCAGATTTGGACAATGAGCAGTTCTTC.